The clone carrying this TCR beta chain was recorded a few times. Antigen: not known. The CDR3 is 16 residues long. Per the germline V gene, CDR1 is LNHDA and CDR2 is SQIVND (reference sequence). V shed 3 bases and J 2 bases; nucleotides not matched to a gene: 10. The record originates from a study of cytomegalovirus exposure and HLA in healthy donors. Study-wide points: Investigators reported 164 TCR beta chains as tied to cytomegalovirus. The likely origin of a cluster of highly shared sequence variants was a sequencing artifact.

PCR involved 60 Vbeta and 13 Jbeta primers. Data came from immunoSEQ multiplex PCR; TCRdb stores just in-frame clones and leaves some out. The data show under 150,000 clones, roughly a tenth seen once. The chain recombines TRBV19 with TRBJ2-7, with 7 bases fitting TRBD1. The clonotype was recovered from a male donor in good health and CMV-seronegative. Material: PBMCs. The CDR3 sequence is CASSILPGQAAYEQYF. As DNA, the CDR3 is TGTGCCAGTAGTATTCTACCCGGACAGGCCGCCTACGAGCAGTACTTC.